The 15 T cell receptor beta chains below were found in one sample sequenced in a study of CD8+CD57+ T cells in acquired aplastic anemia. TCR beta VDJ and CDR3 profiling used genomic DNA as template. TCRdb itself ran the reads through MiXCR, one entry per CDR3 protein. The repertoire holds about 470,000 distinct CDR3 sequences, about a third seen once, with about 0.8% in the top ten. By flow cytometry, patients selected for sequencing had shown an expansion of CD8+CD57+ cells. The source material was sorted CD4+, CD8+, or CD8+CD57+ T cells (not recorded which) from PBMCs. The receptors stem from a human donor with aplastic anemia.

This clonotype was recorded at least ten times. The chain uses TRBV7-9 and TRBJ2-3; D unresolved. V lost 5 bases to trimming and J lost 8 bases, with 17 bases between them. This CDR3 comprises 14 residues. Germline V CDR1 and CDR2: SEHNR, FQNEAQ (reference sequence). The CDR3 sequence is CASSPFDHRGTQYF. The DNA of the CDR3 is TGTGCCAGCAGCCCCTTCGACCATCGAGGTACGCAGTATTTT.

This clonotype came up many times. The rearrangement joins TRBV4-1 to TRBJ2-7; D is tentatively TRBD1 or TRBD2 (5 bases each). The CDR3 is made up of 15 amino acids. With 0 bases removed from V and 6 bases from J, the gap between germline ends came to 15 bases. Germline V lookup: CDR1 MGHRA, CDR2 YSYEKL. The CDR3 here is CASSQDEGRSLEQYF. CDR3 coding DNA: TGCGCCAGCAGCCAAGACGAGGGGCGGTCGCTCGAGCAGTACTTC.

This clonotype has a count of ten or more. This chain connects TRBV29-1 to TRBJ2-4; D ambiguous. Germline lookup yields CDR1 SQVTM and CDR2 ANQGSEA. This CDR3 contains 14 residues. V dropped 2 bases and J dropped 0 bases, with 8 bases sitting between them. CDR3 in DNA: TGCAGCGTTGAAAGCCGACTAGCCAAAAACATTCAGTACTTC. This sequence encodes CSVESRLAKNIQYF.

The chain links TRBV15 to TRBJ1-3; D uncertain. Trimming took 3 bases from V and 0 from J, leaving 12 bases between them. The CDR3 spans 16 residues. Germline V gene lookup returns CDR1 LNHNV and CDR2 YYDKDF (reference sequence). This CDR3 reads CATSSPGRDSGNTIYF. The CDR3 coding sequence is TGTGCCACCAGCAGCCCCGGCAGAGACTCTGGAAACACCATATATTTT.

This clonotype was detected only once. Because it lacks the conserved phenylalanine or tryptophan at the end, this CDR3 is likely a read error. The DNA is left out, because the CDR3 cannot be placed on it with certainty; the CDR3 is given as TCRdb lists it. The genes are TRBV2 and TRBJ1-6; the table's D call TRBD1 went unverified against the DNA. Both ends counted, the CDR3 spans 9 residues. Germline V lookup: CDR1 SNHLY, CDR2 FYNNEI. The CDR3 region is CASRTDRSS.

This clonotype was seen ten or more times. V is TRBV12-3 or TRBV12-4 and J is TRBJ1-2; D is ambiguous. The CDR3 has 14 amino acids. With 7 bases removed from V and 0 bases from J, the gap between germline ends came to 12 bases. In DNA form, the CDR3 reads TGTGCCAGCACCCGGACTGCAACTAACTATGGCTACACCTTC. It is translated as CASTRTATNYGYTF.

In its sample, this clonotype was seen a few times. V usage is TRBV2 and J usage is TRBJ1-2; D is unclear. CDR3 length: 13 amino acids. Per germline, CDR1 SNHLY and CDR2 FYNNEI. Trimming took off 5 bases at V and 0 bases at J, with 7 bases between the two ends. In DNA, the CDR3 is TGTGCCAGCAGTTTAGGAACTAACTATGGCTACACCTTC. This translates into CASSLGTNYGYTF. Using reference TRBV2 and TRBJ1-2 for the parts outside the CDR3, the full variable domain is EPEVTQTPSHQVTQMGQEVILRCVPISNHLYFYWYRQILGQKVEFLVSFYNNEISEKSEIFDDQFSVERPDGSNFTLKIRSTKLEDSAMYFCASSLGTNYGYTFGSGTRLTVV.

This clonotype has just one count. The junction does not match germline at one end; this may be a read error. The CDR3 DNA sequence: TGTGCCAGCAGCTTTGATATTGGGAGGGATCAGCCCCTGCATTTT. Protein sequence: CASSFDIGRDQPLHF. V is TRBV5-5 and J is TRBJ1-5; D ambiguous. In germline, CDR1 is SGHKS, CDR2 YYEKEE (reference sequence). This CDR3 contains 15 residues.

In this sample, this clonotype turned up a few times. This rearrangement joins TRBV18 to TRBJ2-7, with 9 bases identical to TRBD1. Germline assignment: CDR1 KGHSH and CDR2 LQKENI. J lost 2 bases, V lost 6 bases, and 5 bases had no gene match. CDR3 length equals 14 residues. CDR3 sequence (DNA): TGTGCCAGCTCCCCGGACAGGGGCGCCTACGAGCAGTACTTC. Its protein is CASSPDRGAYEQYF. Combining the CDR3 with reference TRBV18 and TRBJ2-7 gives the whole variable domain NAGVMQNPRHLVRRRGQEARLRCSPMKGHSHVYWYRQLPEEGLKFMVYLQKENIIDESGMPKERFSAEFPKEGPSILRIQQVVRGDSAAYFCASSPDRGAYEQYFGPGTRLTVT.

In its sample, this clonotype was seen a few times. The chain is built from TRBV11-2 and TRBJ2-3; D assignment may be TRBD1 or TRBD2 (6 bases each). CDR1 and CDR2 from the germline V gene are SGHAT and FQNNGV. Trimming removed 5 bases at V and 3 bases at J, with 18 bases between. This CDR3 region has 16 residues. The CDR3 coding sequence is TGTGCCAGCAGCGCCGTGAGGGGGGAGAGGACAGATACGCAGTATTTT. Its protein is CASSAVRGERTDTQYF.

J is TRBJ2-1 and V is TRBV7-9; 8 positions match TRBD2. Losses at the gene ends were 11 bases for V and 4 bases for J; bases not matched to a gene: 19. This CDR3 region has 17 residues. Germline lookup yields CDR1 SEHNR and CDR2 FQNEAQ (reference sequence). The CDR3 loop reads CAVRKVGAGGDYNEQFF. DNA of the CDR3: TGTGCCGTTCGAAAAGTCGGTGCGGGAGGCGATTACAATGAGCAGTTCTTC.

Worth noting for this clonotype: Since a much larger clone is just one base distant, this may be a read error. The chain uses TRBV6-5 and TRBJ1-2; D is ambiguous. This CDR3 has 14 residues. The V and J ends lost 2 bases and 4 bases respectively, with 11 bases between them. From germline, CDR1 is MNHEY and CDR2 SVGAGI. The CDR3 region has the DNA TGTGCCAGCAGTTACGCCTCTGGTGGCTATGGCTACACCTTC. Translated, it gives CASSYASGGYGYTF.

This clonotype was observed a few times. The V gene is TRBV7-6, the J gene TRBJ1-4, with D perhaps matching TRBD1 (5 bases). V was cut by 2 bases and J by 3 bases, with 10 bases left in between. CDR1 SGHVS and CDR2 FNYEAQ come from the germline V gene. CDR3 length equals 15 residues. The CDR3 DNA follows: TGTGCCAGCAGCTTATCTCAGGGCGCTAATGAAAAACTGTTTTTT. This encodes CASSLSQGANEKLFF.

The chain recombines TRBV19 with TRBJ1-5, with a weak D call TRBD1 (6 bases). Between the trimmed V and J ends, which lost 9 bases and 6 bases, there was a span of 15 bases. Germline CDR1 LNHDA, CDR2 SQIVND (reference sequence). The CDR3 has 13 residues. CDR3 residues: CASSLDSLQPQHF. The DNA for the CDR3 is TGTGCCAGCAGTTTGGACAGTCTTCAGCCCCAGCATTTT. Full variable domain (rest looked up from reference TRBV19 and TRBJ1-5): DGGITQSPKYLFRKEGQNVTLSCEQNLNHDAMYWYRQDPGQGLRLIYYSQIVNDFQKGDIAEGYSVSREKKESFPLTVTSAQKNPTAFYLCASSLDSLQPQHFGDGTRLSIL.

This clonotype came up a few times. V is TRBV7-8 and J is TRBJ1-2, with D tentatively TRBD1 (6 bases). The CDR3 is 13 amino acids. The germline gives CDR1 SGHVS, CDR2 FQNEAQ. The V end was cut by 8 bases, the J end by 7 bases, with 17 bases between. The CDR3, as DNA: TGTGCCAGCTCACCAATCAGGGGTATTGGCTACACCTTC. Translated, it gives CASSPIRGIGYTF.